The 20 T cell receptor beta chains listed next were all sequenced from one sample in a study of cytomegalovirus exposure and HLA in healthy donors. Both 60 Vbeta primers and 13 Jbeta primers went into the PCR. This table comes from immunoSEQ multiplex PCR, and its TCRdb copy is limited to in-frame clones, with some not included. The profile shows 150,000 to 200,000 clones, around four fifths of them singletons. Specimen: PBMCs. These receptor sequences come from a woman aged 30 to 39 in good health and CMV-seronegative.

The chain carries TRBV19 and TRBJ1-1; no clear D. Germline V gene sequence: CDR1 LNHDA, CDR2 SQIVND (reference sequence). This CDR3 region has 13 residues. Trimming shortened V by 10 bases and J by 4 bases, and 16 bases separated the two germline ends. CDR3 residues: CATKYTLGTEAFF. Written as DNA, the CDR3 is TGTGCCACCAAGTACACCCTTGGCACTGAAGCTTTCTTT.

The chain uses TRBV7-2 and TRBJ1-2, with 9 positions matching TRBD1. The CDR3 is made up of 15 amino acids. J lost 5 bases, V lost 5 bases, and 9 bases had no gene match. Per germline, CDR1 SGHTA and CDR2 FQGNSA. For the CDR3, the DNA is TGTGCCAGCAGCCCGATGGACAGGGGACAATATGGCTACACCTTC. This codes for CASSPMDRGQYGYTF.

CDR3 sequence: CASSTAGTSGTDTQYF. The CDR3 region has the DNA TGCGCCAGCAGCACCGCCGGGACTAGTGGGACAGATACGCAGTATTTT. The chain links TRBV5-1 to TRBJ2-3, with TRBD2 identical over 8 bases. In germline, CDR1 is SGHRS, CDR2 YFSETQ. Trimming took 4 bases from V and 3 from J; bases not matched to a gene: 10. The CDR3 length is 16 residues.

This rearrangement joins TRBV7-2 to TRBJ2-4; TRBD2 is a possible D gene (7 bases). The germline V gene has CDR1 SGHTA and CDR2 FQGNSA. V was shortened by 1 base and J by 9 bases, with 19 bases between the two germline ends. This CDR3 comprises 16 residues. CDR3 nucleotide sequence: TGTGCCAGCAGCTTAGGTGGCGGGGGCCTAAGGGGCATTCAGTACTTC. This gives the protein CASSLGGGGLRGIQYF. The full variable domain, in which reference TRBV7-2 and TRBJ2-4 provide the parts outside the CDR3, is GAGVSQSPSNKVTEKGKDVELRCDPISGHTALYWYRQSLGQGLEFLIYFQGNSAPDKSGLPSDRFSAERTGGSVSTLTIQRTQQEDSAVYLCASSLGGGGLRGIQYFGAGTRLSVL.

V gene TRBV5-3 combines with J gene TRBJ2-1; 10 nucleotides match TRBD1. TRBV5-3 is an open reading frame whose function is uncertain. CDR3 size: 15 residues. J lost 7 bases, V lost 4 bases, and 8 bases had no gene match. CDR3 sequence (DNA): TGTGCCAGAAGCACCCGACAGGGGGCAGGGAATGAGCAGTTCTTC. As protein: CARSTRQGAGNEQFF.

This clone turned up a few times. CDR3 sequence (DNA): TGTGCCAGCAGTTTTCGCGGGGGGGGCTACAATGAGCAGTTCTTC. Translating it yields CASSFRGGGYNEQFF. The chain is built from TRBV6-6 and TRBJ2-1, with 9 bases that match TRBD2. Germline CDR1 is MNHNY and CDR2 is SVGAGI (reference sequence). V lost 4 bases, J lost 3 bases, and 4 bases stayed unmatched. The CDR3 contains 15 residues.

This clone occurred a few times. The chain employs TRBV9 and TRBJ2-1; TRBD1 matches 10 bases. V shed 3 bases, J shed 11 bases, and the junction held 2 bases outside the gene matches. Germline loops: CDR1 SGDLS, CDR2 YYNGEE. CDR3 size: 12 residues. CDR3 sequence: CASSADRGKQFF. The DNA of the CDR3 is TGTGCCAGCAGCGCGGACAGGGGGAAGCAGTTCTTC.

The V and J genes are TRBV6-6 and TRBJ2-1; D could derive from TRBD1 or TRBD2 (6 bases each). V lost 6 bases and J 8 bases, leaving 11 bases between the germline ends. The CDR3 sequence is 12 residues long. Germline lookup yields CDR1 MNHNY and CDR2 SVGAGI (reference sequence). The CDR3 DNA sequence: TGTGCCAGCAGGTACAGGGAGGATGAGCAGTTCTTC. It translates to CASRYREDEQFF.

The chain has TRBV28 and TRBJ2-7, with 9 bases lining up with TRBD1. This CDR3 region has 15 residues. Unmatched junction bases numbered 8, after V lost 3 bases and J lost 5 bases. Germline loops: CDR1 MDHEN, CDR2 SYDVKM. The CDR3 DNA sequence: TGTGCCAGCAGTTTGCTAGGGACAGGGACAAACGAGCAGTACTTC. The encoded protein is CASSLLGTGTNEQYF.

This chain connects TRBV7-8 to TRBJ2-7, with D possibly being TRBD1 (6 bases). V dropped 8 bases and J dropped 3 bases, with 17 bases sitting between them. The CDR3 contains 14 residues. Looked up from germline, CDR1 is SGHVS and CDR2 is FQNEAQ. The CDR3 here is CASGGPGQRYEQYF. The CDR3 region has the DNA TGTGCCAGCGGAGGACCGGGACAACGCTACGAGCAGTACTTC.

V is TRBV29-1 and J is TRBJ1-1, with D possibly being TRBD1 (6 bases). V was cut by 5 bases and J by 0 bases, with 13 bases left in between. Looked up from germline, CDR1 is SQVTM and CDR2 is ANQGSEA. CDR3 length: 14 residues. CDR3 coding DNA: TGCAGCGTTCGGACAGCTAACTTGAACACTGAAGCTTTCTTT. Encoded protein: CSVRTANLNTEAFF.

The CDR3, as DNA: TGTGCCAGCAGCGCGCTAGCGGGGGGGCACACAGATACGCAGTATTTT. Residues: CASSALAGGHTDTQYF. The chain has TRBV7-9 and TRBJ2-3; 12 bases fit TRBD2. The CDR3 runs to 16 residues. Germline V gene sequence: CDR1 SEHNR, CDR2 FQNEAQ (reference sequence). V was pared by 5 bases and J by 2 bases, with 5 bases of the junction left unmatched.

This clone was observed once. The chain uses TRBV7-2 and TRBJ2-1; 7 nucleotides agree with TRBD2. CDR1 and CDR2 (germline): SGHTA, FQGNSA. The ends lost 8 bases at V and 4 bases at J; junction bases unmatched: 8. The CDR3 loop spans 14 amino acids. CDR3 amino acids: CASVRPGGYNEQFF. CDR3 sequence (DNA): TGTGCCAGCGTTCGGCCGGGGGGATACAATGAGCAGTTCTTC.

V usage is TRBV10-1 and J usage is TRBJ2-2; 9 bases map to TRBD1. The junction had 13 bases not matched to a gene; V was cut back by 11 bases and J by 6 bases. CDR1 and CDR2 (germline): WNHNN, SYGVQD (reference sequence). The CDR3 covers 15 residues. The CDR3 region has the DNA TGCGCCCCAAAGGGTCCTCACAGGGGGCCCGGGGAGCTGTTTTTT. Translation gives CAPKGPHRGPGELFF.

By its share, this clone is medium-sized. Other DNA sequences in this specimen translate into the identical CDR3. The chain joins TRBV5-6 to TRBJ2-3; TRBD2 agrees at 10 bases. V lost 3 bases and J lost 1; bases outside the gene matches: 2. The CDR3 consists of 15 residues. CDR1 is SGHDT and CDR2 is YYEEEE in the germline V gene. CDR3 nucleotides: TGTGCCAGCAGCTCCGGACTAGCGGGCACAGATACGCAGTATTTT. This translates into CASSSGLAGTDTQYF.

The rearrangement links TRBV5-4 to TRBJ1-6; D possibly corresponds to TRBD1 (6 bases). Germline CDR1 SGHNT, CDR2 YYREEE (reference sequence). The CDR3 sequence is 13 residues long. V was shortened by 4 bases and J by 7 bases, with 9 bases between the two germline ends. The CDR3: CASSGTPNSPLHF. The CDR3 nucleotides are TGTGCCAGCAGCGGGACACCCAATTCACCCCTCCACTTT.

Points on this clone: Its ends do not fully match the called genes, so a read error is possible. CDR3 amino acids: CASSLASGVYEQYF. CDR3 coding DNA: TGTGCCAGCAGCTTGGCTAGCGGGGTTTACGAGCAGTACTTC. The gene calls are TRBV5-3 and TRBJ2-7; 9 nucleotides agree with TRBD2. TRBV5-3 is marked as an open reading frame, function uncertain. The CDR3 has 14 amino acids.

The chain recombines TRBV12-5 with TRBJ1-1; D remains unclear. The V gene lost 5 bases and the J gene lost 4 bases, with 14 bases spanning the gap. The CDR3 contains 14 residues. Germline V lookup: CDR1 LGHNT, CDR2 FRNRAP. CDR3 nucleotides: TGTGCTAGTGGTCAATACTCACCACCCACTGAAGCTTTCTTT. Amino acid sequence: CASGQYSPPTEAFF.

This clone was observed a single time. This sequence joins TRBV14 and TRBJ1-1; no reliable D call. Germline V gene sequence: CDR1 SGHDN, CDR2 FVKESK. The length of the CDR3 is 14 residues. V was cut by 1 base and J by 1 base, with 7 bases left in between. The DNA of the CDR3 is TGTGCCAGCAGCCAAGCACTGCAGAACACTGAAGCTTTCTTT. Its protein product is CASSQALQNTEAFF.

This clone was detected a few times. CDR3 protein: CASSQGGRQETQYF. CDR3 bases: TGTGCCAGCAGCCAGGGAGGCAGACAAGAGACCCAGTACTTC. V is TRBV25-1 and J is TRBJ2-5; D perhaps matches TRBD2 (6 bases). V was trimmed by 6 bases and J by 2 bases, leaving 13 bases between them. This CDR3 is built from 14 residues. Germline V lookup: CDR1 MGHDK, CDR2 SYGVNS.